This T cell receptor (beta chain) was observed in a study of T cell repertoires in cytomegalovirus infection. The overall study: The public TCR beta signatures pointed to both CMV infection and matching HLA type.

Each CDR3 protein is one row after TCRdb ran MiXCR on the reads. Among around 260,000 distinct CDR3 sequences listed, roughly 9% were seen once. Findings and limits, study-wide: The ex vivo response was dominated by HLA-C-restricted CMV-specific TCR beta clonotypes. Adding up the frequency of public TCR beta families identified people who carried CMV plus the relevant HLA.

With 6 bases removed from V and 1 base from J, the gap between germline ends came to 13 bases. CDR3 length equals 15 residues. CDR1 and CDR2 from the germline V gene are SGHTA and FQGTGA. There are many counts of this clonotype. Its antigen is unknown. The rearrangement uses TRBV7-3 and TRBJ1-5, with a weak D call TRBD1 (6 bases). This TCR came from a human donor in good health (CMV status not recorded). Some clones in this sample may be carry-over from other donors' samples. The sequenced material came from PBMCs. The CDR3 bases are TGTGCCAGCAGTCTGGACAGCGTAAGCAATCAGCCCCAGCATTTT. Protein product: CASSLDSVSNQPQHF.